These T cell receptor beta chains were read from a single sample in a study of high-grade serous ovarian cancer treatment subgroups. Data came from immunoSEQ multiplex PCR; TCRdb stores just in-frame clones and leaves some out. The sample consists of some 20,000 clones, roughly 75% of them appearing once. Material: tumor tissue. The receptors shown here come from a human donor with high-grade serous ovarian cancer. Both conserved end residues are part of each CDR3. A D gene is named only where the DNA matches it firmly. The size field is filled for only some rows; it gives once, few, many or a size class.

v_call,d_call,clone_size,j_call,cdr3_nt,cdr3_aa
TRBV6-5,NA,NA,TRBJ1-5,TGTGCCAGCAGTTACTCGTTACGGGGGGATCAGCCCCAGCATTTT,CASSYSLRGDQPQHF
TRBV11-2,NA,NA,TRBJ1-1,TGTGCCAGCAGCTTGGGAGTGGAGACTGAAGCTTTCTTT,CASSLGVETEAFF
TRBV2,TRBD2,NA,TRBJ2-1,TGTGCCAGCAGTTTTTCGGCGGGAGGGTCTATGAATGAGCAGTTCTTC,CASSFSAGGSMNEQFF
TRBV4-1,TRBD1,NA,TRBJ2-7,TGCGCCAGCAGCCAAGATCTACGGACAGGGAAGGTCTACGAGCAGTACTTC,CASSQDLRTGKVYEQYF
TRBV9,NA,NA,TRBJ1-4,TGTGCCAGCAGCGTAGGGCAGGGAGGTGAAAAACTGTTTTTT,CASSVGQGGEKLFF
TRBV9,NA,NA,TRBJ1-1,TGTGCCAGCAGCGTAATTCCGGACAGAGAAGCTTTCTTT,CASSVIPDREAFF
TRBV5-6,TRBD1,NA,TRBJ2-7,TGTGCCAGCAGCTTGGGATCAGGGGGCATCTACGAGCAGTACTTC,CASSLGSGGIYEQYF
TRBV4-2,NA,NA,TRBJ1-6,TGTGCCAGCAGCCAAGAGTTGAGCTCCTATAATTCACCCCTCCACTTT,CASSQELSSYNSPLHF
TRBV5-6,NA,NA,TRBJ1-5,TGTGCCAGCAGCCCGAGGGGTTTGGGCAATCAGCCCCAGCATTTT,CASSPRGLGNQPQHF
TRBV2,NA,once,TRBJ2-3,TGTGCCAGCATAGGCAGACTCAGCACAGATACGCAGTATTTT,CASIGRLSTDTQYF
TRBV4-3,NA,NA,TRBJ2-7,TGCGCCAGCAGCCAAGCCCTAGTAGGCTACGAGCAGTACTTC,CASSQALVGYEQYF
TRBV7-3,TRBD1,NA,TRBJ2-2,TGTGCCAGCAGCTTGTCCGGGACAGGGAGGAACACCGGGGAGCTGTTTTTT,CASSLSGTGRNTGELFF
TRBV28,NA,once,TRBJ1-2,TGTGCCAGCAGCCAGGGTGTCGACTATGGCTACACCTTC,CASSQGVDYGYTF
TRBV4-3,NA,NA,TRBJ2-7,TGCGCCAGCAGCCCATTTGGAGGGCCGTACGAGCAGTACTTC,CASSPFGGPYEQYF
TRBV4-3,NA,NA,TRBJ1-6,TGCGCCAGCAGCCAAGATCAGACCTCCTATAATTCACCCCTCCACTTT,CASSQDQTSYNSPLHF
TRBV7-9,NA,NA,TRBJ2-1,TGTGCCAGCAGCTTAGCGGGCTCCTACAATGAGCAGTTCTTC,CASSLAGSYNEQFF